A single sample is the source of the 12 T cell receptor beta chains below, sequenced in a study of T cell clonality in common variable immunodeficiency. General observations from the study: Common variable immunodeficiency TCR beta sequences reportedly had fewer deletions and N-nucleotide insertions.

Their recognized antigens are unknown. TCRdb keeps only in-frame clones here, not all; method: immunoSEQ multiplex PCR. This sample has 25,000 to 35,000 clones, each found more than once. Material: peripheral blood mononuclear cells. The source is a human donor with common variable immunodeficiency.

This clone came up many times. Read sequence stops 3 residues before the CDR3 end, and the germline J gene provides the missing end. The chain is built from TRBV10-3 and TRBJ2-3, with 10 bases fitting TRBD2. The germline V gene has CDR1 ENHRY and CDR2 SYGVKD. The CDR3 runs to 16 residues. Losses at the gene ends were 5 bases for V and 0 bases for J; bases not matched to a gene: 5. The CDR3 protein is CAISSSSGGSTDTQYF. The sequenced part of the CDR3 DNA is TGTGCCATCAGTTCCTCTAGCGGGGGTAGCACAGATACG.

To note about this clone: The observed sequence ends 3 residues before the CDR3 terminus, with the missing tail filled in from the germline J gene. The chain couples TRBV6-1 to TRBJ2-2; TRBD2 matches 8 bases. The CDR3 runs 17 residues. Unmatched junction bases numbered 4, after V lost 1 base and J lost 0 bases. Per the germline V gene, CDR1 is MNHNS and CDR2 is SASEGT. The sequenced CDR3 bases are TGTGCCAGCAGTGAAGTTGTTAGCGGGACGAACACCGGGGAG. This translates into CASSEVVSGTNTGE. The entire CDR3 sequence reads CASSEVVSGTNTGELFF.

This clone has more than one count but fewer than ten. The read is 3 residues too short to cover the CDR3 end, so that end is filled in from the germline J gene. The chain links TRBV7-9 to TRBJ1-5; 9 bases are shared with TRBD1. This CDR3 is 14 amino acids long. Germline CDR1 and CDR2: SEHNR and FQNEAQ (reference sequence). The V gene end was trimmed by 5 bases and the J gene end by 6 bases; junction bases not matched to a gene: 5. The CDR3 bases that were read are TGTGCCAGCAGCCGAACAGGGGGCAGTCAGCCC. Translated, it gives CASSRTGGSQP. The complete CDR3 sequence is CASSRTGGSQPQHF. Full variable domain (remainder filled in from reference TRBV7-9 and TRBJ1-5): DTGVSQNPRHKITKRGQNVTFRCDPISEHNRLYWYRQTLGQGPEFLTYFQNEAQLEKSRLLSDRFSAERPKGSFSTLEIQRTEQGDSAMYLCASSRTGGSQPQHFGDGTRLSIL.

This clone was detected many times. The CDR3 sequence: CASSSLAGGTGELFF. CDR3 DNA (partial): TGCGCCAGCAGCTCACTAGCGGGAGGGACCGGGGAG. The rearrangement joins TRBV5-1 to TRBJ2-2, with TRBD2 matching over 13 bases. The read falls 3 residues short of the CDR3 end, and the missing part is taken from the germline J gene. V dropped 3 bases and J dropped 5; count of bases not matched to a gene: 1. This CDR3 contains 15 residues. CDR1 and CDR2 from the germline V gene are SGHRS and YFSETQ.

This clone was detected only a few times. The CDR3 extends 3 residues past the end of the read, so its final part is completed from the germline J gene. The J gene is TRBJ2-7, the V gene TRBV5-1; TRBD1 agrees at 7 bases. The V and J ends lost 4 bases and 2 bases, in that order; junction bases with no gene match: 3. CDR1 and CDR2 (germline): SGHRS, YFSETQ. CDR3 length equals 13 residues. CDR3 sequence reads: CASSPDRPYEQYF. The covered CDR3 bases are TGCGCCAGCAGCCCGGACAGGCCCTACGAG.

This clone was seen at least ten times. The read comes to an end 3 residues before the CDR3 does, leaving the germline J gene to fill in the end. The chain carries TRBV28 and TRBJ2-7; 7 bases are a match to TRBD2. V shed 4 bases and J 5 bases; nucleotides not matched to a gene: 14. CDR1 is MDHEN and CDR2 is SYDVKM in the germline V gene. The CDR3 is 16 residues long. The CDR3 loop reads CASSSPMGGEGNEQYF. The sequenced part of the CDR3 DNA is TGTGCCAGCAGTTCCCCGATGGGGGGGGAGGGTAACGAG.

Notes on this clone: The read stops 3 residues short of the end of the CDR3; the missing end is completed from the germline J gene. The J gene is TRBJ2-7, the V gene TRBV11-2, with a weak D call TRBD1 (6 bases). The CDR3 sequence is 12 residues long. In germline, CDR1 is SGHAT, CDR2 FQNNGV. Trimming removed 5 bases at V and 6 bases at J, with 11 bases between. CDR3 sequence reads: CASSQGPREQYF. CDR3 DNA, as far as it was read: TGTGCCAGCAGCCAGGGGCCTCGCGAG.

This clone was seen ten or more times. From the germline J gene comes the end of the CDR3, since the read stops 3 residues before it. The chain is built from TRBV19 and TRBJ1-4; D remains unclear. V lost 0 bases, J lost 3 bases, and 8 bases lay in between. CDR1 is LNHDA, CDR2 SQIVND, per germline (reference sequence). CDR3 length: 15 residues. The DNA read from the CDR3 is TGTGCCAGTAGTATAGACCCAGTTTCTAATGAAAAA. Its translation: CASSIDPVSNEK. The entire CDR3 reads CASSIDPVSNEKLFF.

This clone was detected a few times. CDR3 in amino acids: CASRTGGQGPGYTF. The CDR3 DNA, read in part, is TGTGCCAGCAGGACGGGCGGACAGGGGCCCGGC. The chain carries TRBV2 and TRBJ1-2; 9 bases agree with TRBD1. The sequence runs out 3 residues before the end of the CDR3; the remainder is reconstructed from the germline J gene. Germline CDR1 is SNHLY and CDR2 is FYNNEI. The CDR3 covers 14 residues.

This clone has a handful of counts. Partial CDR3 DNA: TGTGCCAGCAGGGGACTAGCGGCGGCCGAG. This codes for CASRGLAAAE. The full CDR3 protein reads CASRGLAAAEQYF. The chain joins TRBV2 to TRBJ2-7; 11 nucleotides agree with TRBD2. The missing CDR3 end, 3 residues past where the read stops, is filled in from the germline J gene. The J segment lost 6 bases and the V segment lost 6 bases, leaving 4 bases of the junction unmatched. The CDR3 consists of 13 residues. Germline CDR1 reads SNHLY; CDR2 reads FYNNEI.

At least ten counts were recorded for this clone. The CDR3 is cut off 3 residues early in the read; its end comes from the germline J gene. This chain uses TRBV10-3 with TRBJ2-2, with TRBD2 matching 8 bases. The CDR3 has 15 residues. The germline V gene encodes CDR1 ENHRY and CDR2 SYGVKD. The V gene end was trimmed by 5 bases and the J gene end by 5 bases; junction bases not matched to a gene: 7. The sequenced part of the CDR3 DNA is TGTGCCATCAGTCAAGGACTAGCCGATACCGGGGAG. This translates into CAISQGLADTGE. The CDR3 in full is CAISQGLADTGELFF.

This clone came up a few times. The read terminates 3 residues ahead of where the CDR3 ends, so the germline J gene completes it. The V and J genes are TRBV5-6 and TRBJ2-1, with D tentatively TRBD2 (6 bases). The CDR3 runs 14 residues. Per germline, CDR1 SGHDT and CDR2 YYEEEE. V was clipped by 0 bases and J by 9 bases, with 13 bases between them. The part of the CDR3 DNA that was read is TGTGCCAGCAGCTTGGTCGGGACTCCGCGTGAG. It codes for CASSLVGTPRE. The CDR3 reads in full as CASSLVGTPREQFF.